This T cell receptor beta chain emerged from a study of naive and memory T cell subsets. Study-level points and caveats: TCR transcript changes with activation or differentiation may affect this RNA method.

This clonotype was detected only a few times. Its specificity is unknown. V dropped 0 bases and J dropped 0 bases, with 15 bases sitting between them. This CDR3 is built from 19 residues. Germline V lookup: CDR1 LGHNA, CDR2 YSLEER. Treatment reported: skin biopsy from PPD injection site in Mantoux-positive individual. An oligonucleotide containing a UMI was ligated to the 3' end of TCR cDNA. Ligated cDNA underwent four rounds of PCR with nested alpha and beta constant region primers and SP2. TCRdb fed the UMI-ligation and nested PCR reads into MiXCR, producing one record per CDR3 protein. The table shows tens of thousands of distinct CDR3 sequences, with 6% occurring only once.

The receptor was isolated from an adult in good health. The sequencing used skin, collected from a tuberculin skin test site. The chain couples TRBV4-3 to TRBJ2-6; possible D gene TRBD2, 5 bases. CDR3 DNA: TGCGCCAGCAGCCAAGAAGCTGGGCTGAGGGACTCTGGGGCCAACGTCCTGACTTTC. It codes for CASSQEAGLRDSGANVLTF.